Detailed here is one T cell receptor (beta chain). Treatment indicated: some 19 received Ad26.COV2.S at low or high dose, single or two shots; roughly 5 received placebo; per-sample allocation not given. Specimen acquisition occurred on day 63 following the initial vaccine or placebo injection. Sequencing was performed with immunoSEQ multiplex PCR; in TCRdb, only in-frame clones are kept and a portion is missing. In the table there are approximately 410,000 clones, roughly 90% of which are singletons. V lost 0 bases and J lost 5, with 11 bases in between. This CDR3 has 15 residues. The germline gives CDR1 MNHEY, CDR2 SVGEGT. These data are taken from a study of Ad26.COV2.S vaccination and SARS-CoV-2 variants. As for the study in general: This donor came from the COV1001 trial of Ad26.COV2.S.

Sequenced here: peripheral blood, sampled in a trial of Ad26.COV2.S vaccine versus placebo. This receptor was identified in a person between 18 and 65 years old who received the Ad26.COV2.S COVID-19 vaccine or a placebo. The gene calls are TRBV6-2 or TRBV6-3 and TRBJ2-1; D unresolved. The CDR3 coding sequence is TGTGCCAGCAGTTACTCTTTCTCCGGGCACAATGAGCAGTTCTTC. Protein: CASSYSFSGHNEQFF.